A single sample is the source of the 23 T cell receptor beta chains below, sequenced in a study of response to subunit inactivated influenza vaccine. MiXCR was run by TCRdb on the RT-PCR reads, yielding one entry per CDR3 protein. The sample consists of 550,000 to 600,000 distinct CDR3 sequences, approximately 12% of them appearing once. The material sequenced was PBMCs from blood, taken on the day of vaccination. Receptors were obtained from a man aged 45-65 years who received an inactivated influenza vaccine.

The V and J genes are TRBV20-1 and TRBJ2-1, with TRBD2 matching 9 bases. Per the germline V gene, CDR1 is DFQATT and CDR2 is SNEGSKA (reference sequence). V shed 8 bases and J 3 bases; nucleotides not matched to a gene: 11. The CDR3 contains 15 residues. This chain's CDR3 is CSTKGLAGYYNEQFF. The CDR3 coding sequence is TGCAGTACCAAGGGGCTAGCGGGATACTACAATGAGCAGTTCTTC.

This clonotype was observed a few times. The rearrangement joins TRBV4-2 to TRBJ2-5; no firm D call. Trimming took 4 bases from V and 4 from J, leaving 16 bases between them. Germline CDR1 and CDR2: LGHNA and YNFKEQ. This CDR3 is built from 15 residues. In nucleotides, the CDR3 is TGTGCCAGCAGCCCCACCGGCCCAGACTCAGAGACCCAGTACTTC. Amino acid sequence: CASSPTGPDSETQYF.

This clonotype was counted ten times or more. The chain recombines TRBV7-9 with TRBJ2-7; D is uncertain. V lost 5 bases to trimming and J lost 2 bases, with 13 bases between them. CDR1 SEHNR and CDR2 FQNEAQ come from the germline V gene (reference sequence). The CDR3 is 14 residues long. Written as DNA, the CDR3 is TGTGCCAGCAGCCTCGGAGTTTCGGCCTACGAGCAGTACTTC. Protein product: CASSLGVSAYEQYF.

The chain employs TRBV7-8 and TRBJ2-7; 8 bases align to TRBD1. This CDR3 is built from 14 residues. In germline, CDR1 is SGHVS, CDR2 FQNEAQ. J lost 6 bases, V lost 5 bases, and 9 bases had no gene match. The CDR3 here is CASSPRRDRFEQYF. In DNA form, the CDR3 reads TGTGCCAGCAGCCCCAGGAGGGACAGGTTCGAGCAGTACTTC.

This clonotype appeared a few times. The chain uses TRBV15 and TRBJ2-2; D gene ambiguous. This CDR3 comprises 14 residues. CDR1 is LNHNV and CDR2 is YYDKDF in the germline V gene (reference sequence). The V end was cut by 2 bases, the J end by 6 bases, with 10 bases between. The chain's CDR3 is CATSRYDNAGELFF. DNA of the CDR3: TGTGCCACCAGCAGATACGACAATGCCGGGGAGCTGTTTTTT.

J is TRBJ2-7 and V is TRBV5-1; tentatively, D is TRBD2 (5 bases). CDR3 size: 13 residues. V was clipped by 1 base and J by 5 bases, with 10 bases between them. The germline CDR1 and CDR2 sequences are SGHRS and YFSETQ. The CDR3 nucleotides read TGCGCCAGCAGCTTGATCGGGAATCACGAGCAGTACTTC. Encoded protein: CASSLIGNHEQYF.

On this clonotype itself: The junction shows a germline mismatch at one end, possibly a read error. V gene TRBV5-1 combines with J gene TRBJ2-7; 7 bases align to TRBD1. CDR1 and CDR2 from the germline V gene are SGHRS and YFSETQ. The CDR3 is 15 amino acids. In DNA, the CDR3 is TGCGCCAGCAGCTTGGGGACAGGTCTATCCTCCGAGCAGTACTTC. This codes for CASSLGTGLSSEQYF. The variable domain in full, completed from reference TRBV5-1 and TRBJ2-7, reads KAGVTQTPRYLIKTRGQQVTLSCSPISGHRSVSWYQQTPGQGLQFLFEYFSETQRNKGNFPGRFSGRQFSNSRSEMNVSTLELGDSALYLCASSLGTGLSSEQYFGPGTRLTVT.

This chain joins TRBV29-1 and TRBJ2-3, with D possibly TRBD2 on 6 matching bases. Trimming pared 4 bases from V and 2 bases from J, leaving 19 bases between. This CDR3 spans 16 amino acids. Germline CDR1 reads SQVTM; CDR2 reads ANQGSEA. In DNA form, the CDR3 reads TGCAGCGTTGGGGGAAGGGCGGGAACGAACACAGATACGCAGTATTTT. Translating gives CSVGGRAGTNTDTQYF.

This clonotype was counted between two and nine times. The V gene is TRBV18, the J gene TRBJ2-1, with a possible D match to TRBD1 (6 bases). V dropped 0 bases and J dropped 7 bases, with 16 bases sitting between them. The CDR3 is 16 residues long. CDR1 and CDR2 (germline): KGHSH, LQKENI. The CDR3 nucleotides are TGTGCCAGCTCACCACCGATGTCAGGGGTAGGAAATGAGCAGTTCTTC. This translates into CASSPPMSGVGNEQFF.

This clonotype was seen only a few times. The chain carries TRBV15 and TRBJ2-7; D possibly corresponds to TRBD2 (5 bases). Germline lookup yields CDR1 LNHNV and CDR2 YYDKDF (reference sequence). CDR3 length: 16 amino acids. V was pared by 0 bases and J by 5 bases, with 17 bases between. The CDR3 region is CATSRDFAGGSDEQYF. The CDR3 DNA reads as TGTGCCACCAGCAGAGATTTCGCAGGTGGGAGTGACGAGCAGTACTTC.

This clonotype was counted only a few times. The chain is built from TRBV29-1 and TRBJ2-7; 8 bases line up with TRBD1. The germline gives CDR1 SQVTM, CDR2 ANQGSEA. Trimming cost V 6 bases and J 3 bases; bases outside gene matches: 16. The CDR3 runs 16 residues. CDR3 sequence (DNA): TGCAGCGTGGCAGGGGGCGGCCCCCTTTTAGGCTACGAGCAGTACTTC. Translated, it gives CSVAGGGPLLGYEQYF.

The chain combines TRBV5-1 with TRBJ2-5; D call uncertain. The V and J ends lost 5 bases and 2 bases respectively, with 13 bases between them. CDR3 length: 14 amino acids. The germline CDR1 and CDR2 sequences are SGHRS and YFSETQ. The CDR3 DNA is TGCGCCAGCAGGGTGGGTAGACGGCAAGAGACCCAGTACTTC. The encoded protein is CASRVGRRQETQYF.

Only a few counts were recorded for this clonotype. The chain recombines TRBV3-1 with TRBJ2-3; maybe TRBD2 (6 bases). CDR1 is LGHDT, CDR2 YNNKEL, per germline (reference sequence). The CDR3 length is 16 residues. With 4 bases removed from V and 1 base from J, the gap between germline ends came to 15 bases. CDR3 DNA: TGTGCCAGCAGCCCCCGGGAGATAGCGGGCACAGATACGCAGTATTTT. Its translation is CASSPREIAGTDTQYF.

This rearrangement joins TRBV5-1 to TRBJ2-7; possible D gene TRBD2, 5 bases. V dropped 6 bases and J dropped 2 bases, with 9 bases sitting between them. Germline loops: CDR1 SGHRS, CDR2 YFSETQ. There are 12 residues in the CDR3. The CDR3 loop reads CASNRGPYEQYF. The CDR3, as DNA: TGCGCCAGCAACCGCGGGCCCTACGAGCAGTACTTC.

The chain links TRBV5-1 to TRBJ2-5, with D tentatively TRBD2 (5 bases). Germline V gene sequence: CDR1 SGHRS, CDR2 YFSETQ. The CDR3 totals 16 residues. V lost 4 bases to trimming and J lost 4 bases, with 20 bases between them. The CDR3 spells CASSDYRGTGRETQYF. In DNA, the CDR3 is TGCGCCAGCAGCGATTACCGGGGTACGGGGAGAGAGACCCAGTACTTC.

This clonotype was observed many times. The V call is TRBV29-1, the J call TRBJ1-2; TRBD1 might be the D (5 bases). The V end was cut by 5 bases, the J end by 3 bases, with 10 bases between. This CDR3 spans 12 amino acids. The germline gives CDR1 SQVTM, CDR2 ANQGSEA. In DNA form, the CDR3 reads TGCAGCGTTCCCCAAGGGGACTATGGCTACACCTTC. Translating it yields CSVPQGDYGYTF.

This chain uses TRBV7-9 with TRBJ2-7; D ambiguous. Germline V gene lookup returns CDR1 SEHNR and CDR2 FQNEAQ (reference sequence). Trimming took off 6 bases at V and 2 bases at J, with 14 bases between the two ends. The CDR3 extends over 14 amino acids. CDR3 bases: TGTGCCAGCAGTCCGGCGCGTAGCACCTACGAGCAGTACTTC. It encodes CASSPARSTYEQYF.

CDR3 nucleotides: TGTGCCAGCAGCCAAGATCGAGGTGAGGAGTTGGAGCAGTACTTC. It codes for CASSQDRGEELEQYF. The rearrangement joins TRBV3-1 to TRBJ2-7, with unresolved D. The CDR3 totals 15 residues. Trimming cost V 0 bases and J 7 bases, with 16 bases left between them. CDR1 and CDR2 (germline): LGHDT, YNNKEL (reference sequence).

This clonotype was found a few times. The chain couples TRBV7-2 to TRBJ2-7, with TRBD1 matching over 9 bases. J lost 4 bases, V lost 5 bases, and 9 bases had no gene match. The CDR3 has 15 residues. The germline CDR1 and CDR2 sequences are SGHTA and FQGNSA. CDR3 bases: TGTGCCAGCAGCCCTCGGACAGGGGACGGGTACGAGCAGTACTTC. Translating gives CASSPRTGDGYEQYF.

A few counts support this clonotype. In DNA, the CDR3 is TGTGCCAGCAGTTCCGTTAGGGGACGTCTGGATACGCAGTATTTT. Encoded protein: CASSSVRGRLDTQYF. V gene TRBV7-9 combines with J gene TRBJ2-3; D could derive from TRBD1 or TRBD2 (5 bases each). V lost 6 bases to trimming and J lost 6 bases, with 19 bases between them. Germline loops: CDR1 SEHNR, CDR2 FQNEAQ (reference sequence). The length of the CDR3 is 15 residues.

This chain joins TRBV6-5 and TRBJ2-1; 7 positions match TRBD1. With V trimmed by 1 base and J by 6 bases, 3 bases remained unmatched. This CDR3 spans 14 amino acids. CDR1 is MNHEY and CDR2 is SVGAGI in the germline V gene. CDR3 nucleotides: TGTGCCAGCAGTTACTTGGGACAGCTCAATGAGCAGTTCTTC. As protein: CASSYLGQLNEQFF.

This clonotype was observed at least ten times. The chain is built from TRBV3-1 and TRBJ2-7; D perhaps matches TRBD2 (6 bases). This CDR3 has 13 residues. Germline-derived CDR1 and CDR2 are LGHDT and YNNKEL (reference sequence). Trimming left V 5 bases short and J 5 bases short, with 13 bases between. The CDR3 nucleotides are TGTGCCAGCAGCTATGGAGGGGCGGACGAGCAGTACTTC. Translation: CASSYGGADEQYF.

The chain carries TRBV20-1 and TRBJ1-2, with no clear D. This CDR3 comprises 10 residues. Deletions cut 6 bases from V and 2 bases from J, with 4 bases between. Germline V lookup: CDR1 DFQATT, CDR2 SNEGSKA (reference sequence). In DNA form, the CDR3 reads TGCAGTGCCAAAAACTATGGCTACACCTTC. Translation: CSAKNYGYTF.